Each of the 25 T cell receptor beta chains below was sequenced from the same sample in a study of molecular identifiers for immune sequencing clone quantification (dated by TCRdb to 2016 to 2018). Library method: PCR. The sequencer was an Illumina HiSeq 4000. TCRdb redid the processing of the public reads, applying fastp at Q25 and MiXCR, and retained in-frame beta chains. Rows matching on CDR3 protein sequence are summarized as one entry with the most common DNA and genes. The sample table records 8,000 to 11,000 distinct CDR3 sequences; 15% to 20% of these occur just once. Of the sample, around 1.9% is held by the ten largest clones. Material for sequencing was naive CD8+ T cells from blood, with Jurkat cell RNA spiked in. The cell subset or site label, read with the paper, signifies: FACS-sorted CD8+CD4-CCR7+CD45RA+ naive T cells. The receptor set was obtained from a human donor in good health. Some libraries in this study had Jurkat cell RNA spiked in.

The chain links TRBV30 to TRBJ2-7, with 7 nucleotides matching TRBD2. CDR1 is GTSNPN, CDR2 SVGIG, per germline (reference sequence). The junction had 6 bases not matched to a gene; V was cut back by 2 bases and J by 2 bases. The length of the CDR3 is 14 residues. The CDR3 spells CAWSTTSVAYEQYF. As DNA, the CDR3 is TGTGCCTGGAGTACAACTAGCGTAGCCTACGAGCAGTACTTC.

This clonotype was observed a few times. It may be a read error: a sequence one base away is much more abundant. The J gene is TRBJ1-2, the V gene TRBV24-1, with 7 bases identical to TRBD1. The CDR3 spans 14 residues. Germline CDR1 KGHDR, CDR2 SFDVKD. Trimming removed 2 bases from V and 3 bases from J; junction bases left unmatched: 2. The CDR3 sequence: CATSDWDSDYGYTF. The CDR3 DNA follows: TGTGCCACCAGTGATTGGGACAGCGACTATGGCTACACCTTC.

This clonotype was picked up one time. A read error is possible here, since a much larger clone lies one base away. The rearrangement links TRBV20-1 to TRBJ2-7; 7 bases map to TRBD1. The germline gives CDR1 DFQATT, CDR2 SNEGSKA (reference sequence). The CDR3 covers 16 residues. The CDR3 protein is CSARGTERMFFYEQHF. CDR3 nucleotides: TGCAGTGCTAGGGGGACAGAGAGGATGTTCTTCTACGAGCAGCACTTC.

This clonotype has a handful of counts. J is TRBJ2-7 and V is TRBV12-3 or TRBV12-4; D ambiguous. CDR3 length equals 12 residues. V lost 0 bases, J lost 3 bases, and 3 bases lay in between. CDR3 sequence reads: CASSLAVYEQYF. The DNA of the CDR3 is TGTGCCAGCAGTTTAGCAGTCTACGAGCAGTACTTC.

This clonotype was counted only a few times. This chain links TRBV12-3 or TRBV12-4 with TRBJ2-1; D may match TRBD1 or TRBD2 (6 bases each). Trimming shortened V by 3 bases and J by 15 bases, and 15 bases separated the two germline ends. The CDR3 consists of 12 residues. Here the CDR3 DNA reads TGTGCCAGCAGTTTTAGTGAAGGAGGGGGGTTCTTC. It translates to CASSFSEGGGFF.

By share of the sample, this clonotype is medium-sized. The chain uses TRBV4-2 and TRBJ1-1; D not certain. The germline V and J ends were trimmed by 3 bases and 7 bases, with 21 bases remaining between them. CDR3 length equals 16 residues. The germline CDR1 and CDR2 sequences are LGHNA and YNFKEQ. CDR3 protein: CASSQVKDFNWGEAFF. CDR3 nucleotide sequence: TGTGCCAGCAGCCAGGTCAAGGACTTTAACTGGGGTGAAGCTTTCTTT.

This clonotype has at least ten counts. V and J are TRBV7-9 and TRBJ1-1; D gene unclear. Germline V CDR1 and CDR2: SEHNR, FQNEAQ (reference sequence). V gave up 0 bases and J gave up 0 bases, with 8 bases separating them. This CDR3 is built from 15 residues. The CDR3 DNA reads TGTGCCAGCAGCTTAGCGTCAGGCATGAACACTGAAGCTTTCTTT. Translating gives CASSLASGMNTEAFF.

This clonotype is labeled as medium-sized. The chain employs TRBV6-1 and TRBJ2-7, with 10 bases that match TRBD1. After removal of 8 bases from V and 6 bases from J, the junction contained 13 bases not matched to a gene. Per the germline V gene, CDR1 is MNHNS and CDR2 is SASEGT. The CDR3 loop spans 15 amino acids. CDR3 nucleotides: TGTGCCAGCCAACCGGGACAGGGGCCTCGGGGCGAGCAGTACTTC. It is translated as CASQPGQGPRGEQYF.

There are many counts of this clonotype. The V call is TRBV11-2, the J call TRBJ2-5; D possibly matches TRBD1 or TRBD2 (5 bases each). This CDR3 comprises 12 residues. The germline gives CDR1 SGHAT, CDR2 FQNNGV. V was cut by 5 bases and J by 9 bases, with 13 bases left in between. The CDR3 nucleotides read TGTGCCAGCAGCCGCTGGGGGACCGCCCAGTACTTC. Translated: CASSRWGTAQYF.

By its share, this clonotype is medium-sized. V is TRBV29-1 and J is TRBJ2-7; 9 nucleotides line up with TRBD1. The CDR3 extends over 11 amino acids. With 6 bases clipped from V and 6 bases from J, the junction kept 3 bases outside the gene matches. The germline gives CDR1 SQVTM, CDR2 ANQGSEA. This chain's CDR3 is CSVDRGGEQYF. The CDR3 nucleotides are TGCAGCGTCGACAGGGGGGGCGAGCAGTACTTC.

This clonotype occurred a few times. This rearrangement joins TRBV7-9 to TRBJ2-7; tentatively, D is TRBD1 (5 bases). Germline CDR1 and CDR2: SEHNR and FQNEAQ (reference sequence). V shed 4 bases and J shed 2 bases, with 9 bases lying between them. The CDR3 consists of 13 residues. DNA of the CDR3: TGTGCCAGCAGCTCGACAGCCACCTACGAGCAGTACTTC. Amino acid sequence: CASSSTATYEQYF. Variable domain in full (rest from reference TRBV7-9 and TRBJ2-7): DTGVSQNPRHKITKRGQNVTFRCDPISEHNRLYWYRQTLGQGPEFLTYFQNEAQLEKSRLLSDRFSAERPKGSFSTLEIQRTEQGDSAMYLCASSSTATYEQYFGPGTRLTVT.

This clonotype appeared a few times. This chain uses TRBV19 with TRBJ1-1; perhaps TRBD1 as D (5 bases). Germline CDR1 reads LNHDA; CDR2 reads SQIVND (reference sequence). The CDR3 is made up of 16 amino acids. V was cut by 7 bases and J by 7 bases, with 25 bases left in between. The CDR3: CASTLLIGRVIGEAFF. The DNA of the CDR3 is TGTGCCAGTACTCTCCTAATCGGCAGGGTAATTGGTGAAGCTTTCTTT.

The J gene is TRBJ2-7, the V gene TRBV2, with TRBD2 matching 8 bases. Looked up from germline, CDR1 is SNHLY and CDR2 is FYNNEI. This CDR3 region has 9 residues. The CDR3 loop is CASGSEQYF. CDR3 nucleotide sequence: TGTGCGAGCGGGAGCGAGCAGTACTTC.

A remark on this clonotype: Just one base apart from a much larger clone, this may be a read error. Likely a read error: the CDR3 ends without its conserved phenylalanine or tryptophan. J is TRBJ2-4 and V is TRBV24-1; D is ambiguous. The V end was cut by 12 bases, the J end by 5 bases, with 10 bases between. Germline V gene sequence: CDR1 KGHDR, CDR2 SFDVKD. CDR3 length: 11 amino acids. The CDR3 nucleotides are TGTGCCGCCCCTCCGGAAAACATTCAGTACCTC. It codes for CAAPPENIQYL.

Concerning this clonotype itself: Being one base from a much bigger clone, this may be a read error. The chain joins TRBV7-9 to TRBJ2-3; D gene ambiguous. This CDR3 is 15 amino acids long. The germline CDR1 and CDR2 sequences are SEHNR and FQNEAQ (reference sequence). The CDR3 protein is CANSSIRIDTDTQYF. The CDR3 DNA sequence: TGTGCCAACAGCTCTATTAGAATCGACACAGATACGCAGTATTTT.

In its sample, this clonotype was seen many times. The chain couples TRBV29-1 to TRBJ1-1; D gene unclear. This CDR3 is 14 amino acids long. Germline CDR1 reads SQVTM; CDR2 reads ANQGSEA. Trimming cost V 2 bases and J 1 base, with 11 bases left between them. The CDR3: CSVEFRAGNTEAFF. The CDR3, as DNA: TGCAGCGTTGAATTCCGGGCAGGGAACACTGAAGCTTTCTTT.

By sample fraction, this clonotype is medium-sized. Here the CDR3 reads CASSLSPNQPQHF. The CDR3 DNA follows: TGTGCCAGCAGTTTAAGCCCTAATCAGCCCCAGCATTTT. The gene calls are TRBV27 and TRBJ1-5; D is undetermined. V was pared by 2 bases and J by 4 bases, with 6 bases between. The CDR3 length is 13 residues. Germline lookup yields CDR1 MNHEY and CDR2 SMNVEV (reference sequence).

About this clonotype: A much larger clonotype is one base distant, so this may be a read error. The rearrangement joins TRBV27 to TRBJ2-7, with 9 nucleotides matching TRBD2. J was trimmed by 5 bases and V by 3 bases; bases with no gene match: 8. This CDR3 has 15 residues. Germline assignment: CDR1 MNHEY and CDR2 SMNVEV (reference sequence). The CDR3 spells CASSFGLARPHEQYF. The CDR3 nucleotides read TGTGCCAGCAGTTTCGGACTAGCGCGGCCCCACGAGCAGTACTTC.

The chain carries TRBV2 and TRBJ2-5; D ambiguous. Trimming left V 7 bases short and J 5 bases short, with 5 bases between. Germline CDR1 and CDR2: SNHLY and FYNNEI. This CDR3 is 10 amino acids long. CDR3 loop: CASMGETQYF. CDR3 coding DNA: TGTGCCAGCATGGGGGAGACCCAGTACTTC.

This clonotype was picked up many times. The chain combines TRBV7-9 with TRBJ1-1; 8 nucleotides align to TRBD1. The CDR3 runs to 15 residues. The germline gives CDR1 SEHNR, CDR2 FQNEAQ (reference sequence). J gave up 1 base and V 5 bases, and 6 bases lay outside the gene matches. The CDR3 protein is CASSLLTGENTEAFF. CDR3 nucleotides: TGTGCCAGCAGCCTGCTGACAGGGGAGAACACTGAAGCTTTCTTT.

Comments on this clonotype: Since a much larger clone is just one base distant, this may be a read error. This rearrangement joins TRBV3-1 to TRBJ2-1, with D maybe TRBD2 (5 bases). Germline lookup yields CDR1 LGHDT and CDR2 YNNKEL (reference sequence). Trimming pared 4 bases from V and 8 bases from J, leaving 30 bases between. This CDR3 region has 19 residues. CDR3 loop: CASSRDRRRFVYTHHEQFF. CDR3 nucleotides: TGTGCCAGCAGCCGAGATAGGAGGCGGTTTGTCTATACCCACCATGAGCAGTTCTTC.

In this sample, this clonotype turned up once. A much larger clone is a single base away; this may be a read error. V is TRBV3-1 and J is TRBJ2-1; 9 bases match TRBD2. CDR1 is LGHDT, CDR2 YNNKEL, per germline (reference sequence). After removal of 0 bases from V and 7 bases from J, the junction contained 10 bases not matched to a gene. The CDR3 spans 17 residues. The CDR3 DNA follows: TGTGCCAGCAGCCAAGAGGTCCTAGCGGGATGGTGGAATGAGCAGTTCTTC. Protein sequence: CASSQEVLAGWWNEQFF.

This clonotype was recorded at least ten times. In nucleotides, the CDR3 is TGTGCCTGGAGTGTAGGAGCGGCTAGCACAGATACGCAGTATTTT. Residues: CAWSVGAASTDTQYF. The chain has TRBV30 and TRBJ2-3; a possible D gene is TRBD2 (5 bases). CDR1 and CDR2 from the germline V gene are GTSNPN and SVGIG (reference sequence). Trimming left V 0 bases short and J 0 bases short, with 10 bases between. The length of the CDR3 is 15 residues.

By frequency in the sample, this clonotype is medium-sized. The J gene is TRBJ2-7, the V gene TRBV4-2; D remains unclear. In germline, CDR1 is LGHNA, CDR2 YNFKEQ. Trimming stripped 5 bases from V and 0 bases from J, with 2 bases between. The CDR3 loop spans 11 amino acids. The CDR3 protein is CASSFSYEQYF. The CDR3 DNA sequence: TGTGCCAGCAGCTTCTCCTACGAGCAGTACTTC.

This clonotype was observed many times. CDR3 protein: CASSHVGEAEAFF. The DNA for the CDR3 is TGTGCCAGCAGCCATGTCGGGGAGGCTGAAGCTTTCTTT. V and J are TRBV4-2 and TRBJ1-1, with no clear D. V was clipped by 3 bases and J by 6 bases, with 11 bases between them. CDR3 length equals 13 residues. Germline V gene sequence: CDR1 LGHNA, CDR2 YNFKEQ.